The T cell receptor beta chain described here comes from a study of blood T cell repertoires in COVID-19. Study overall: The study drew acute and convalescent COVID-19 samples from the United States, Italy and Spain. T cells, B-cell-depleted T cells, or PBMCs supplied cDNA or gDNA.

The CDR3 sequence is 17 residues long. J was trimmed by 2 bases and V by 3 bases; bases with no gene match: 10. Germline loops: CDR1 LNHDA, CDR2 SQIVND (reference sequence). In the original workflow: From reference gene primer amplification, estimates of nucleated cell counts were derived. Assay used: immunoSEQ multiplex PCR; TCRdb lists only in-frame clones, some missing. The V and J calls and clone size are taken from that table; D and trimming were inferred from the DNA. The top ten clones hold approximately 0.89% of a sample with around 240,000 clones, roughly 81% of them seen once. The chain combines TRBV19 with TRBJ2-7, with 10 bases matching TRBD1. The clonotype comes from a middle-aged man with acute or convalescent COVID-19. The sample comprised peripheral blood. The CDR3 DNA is TGTGCCAGTAGTATTACGGCGACAGGGGGCAAGACCTACGAGCAGTACTTC. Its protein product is CASSITATGGKTYEQYF. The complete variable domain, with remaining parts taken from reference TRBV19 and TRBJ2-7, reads DGGITQSPKYLFRKEGQNVTLSCEQNLNHDAMYWYRQDPGQGLRLIYYSQIVNDFQKGDIAEGYSVSREKKESFPLTVTSAQKNPTAFYLCASSITATGGKTYEQYFGPGTRLTVT.